This TCR beta chain is drawn from a study of cytomegalovirus exposure and HLA in healthy donors. Looked up from germline, CDR1 is LGHNT and CDR2 is FRNRAP. The length of the CDR3 is 17 amino acids, counting both ends. For this clone: The conserved phenylalanine or tryptophan normally closing the CDR3 is absent here, so this likely arose from a read error. The DNA is left out, because the CDR3 cannot be placed on it with certainty; the CDR3 is given as TCRdb lists it.

PCR used 60 Vbeta primers and 13 Jbeta primers. Assay used: immunoSEQ multiplex PCR; TCRdb lists only in-frame clones, some missing. The table counts around 110,000 clones; 3% to 4.5% lies in the top ten. The chain uses TRBV12-5 and TRBJ2-7; no check of the table's D call, TRBD2, against the DNA was made. This sequence was found in a man aged 25-45 years in good health and CMV-seronegative. The specimen sequenced was PBMCs. The CDR3 reads CASGRSGGTSGTHHLIL.